These T cell receptor beta chains were read from a single sample in a study of T cell clonotyping in hematopoietic cell transplantation. Clones were sequenced by immunoSEQ multiplex PCR, and TCRdb holds only the in-frame ones, with some missing. Of about 6,500 clones in the sample, about 97% were seen once. Specimen: peripheral blood mononuclear cells, collected before stem cell transplant. These receptors were taken from a man aged 65 to 79 with acute myeloid leukemia. Some clones in this sample may be carry-over from other donors' samples. Each CDR3 is given without its conserved first and last residue. Fields, in order: V gene, CDR3 protein.

v_gene: TRBV30
CDR3aa: ACPTVGSYEQY

v_gene: TRBV4-2
CDR3aa: ASRREAGGDTGELF

v_gene: TRBV28
CDR3aa: ATTTGGYNSPLH

v_gene: TRBV7-2
CDR3aa: ASSLALRRSEQF

v_gene: TRBV29-1
CDR3aa: SARPRTTGELF

v_gene: TRBV7-2
CDR3aa: ASSLGQGIGSPLH

v_gene: TRBV6-5
CDR3aa: ASSSGPRGSPLH

v_gene: TRBV11-3
CDR3aa: ASSSLSGTSTDTQY

v_gene: TRBV4-1
CDR3aa: ASSRGLAGGPSTDTQY

v_gene: TRBV2
CDR3aa: ASSEAGQFLTSGELF